The 26 T cell receptor beta chains in this list originate from one sample, sequenced in a study of blood T cells in healthy people across ages (dated by TCRdb to 2013 to 2016). The receptor library was made with 5' RACE. Instrument used: Illumina HiSeq 2500. A second roughly 6 to 11 cycle PCR used a sample-barcoded 5' primer and a J-beta primer mix. TCRdb applied fastp at Q25 and MiXCR to the public reads, then kept only in-frame beta chains. Every entry covers one CDR3 protein and lists the most common genes and DNA from its rows. In this sample the table shows 540,000 or so distinct CDR3 sequences, around 24% of which occur a single time. The ten most abundant clones make up less than 9% of the sample. These data also formed part of another study, on T cells of mothers and their children.

The sample taken for sequencing was blood. The origin of the receptors is a boy aged 5-17 years in good health.

J is TRBJ2-3 and V is TRBV29-1; D is unresolved. Germline values: CDR1 SQVTM, CDR2 ANQGSEA. Deletions cut 7 bases from V and 6 bases from J, with 17 bases between. This CDR3 has 13 residues. The CDR3 sequence: CSALSFKVDTQYF. The CDR3 nucleotides are TGCAGCGCCCTATCGTTCAAGGTTGATACGCAGTATTTT.

The CDR3 region is CASSLPLDGANVLTF. The CDR3 nucleotides are TGTGCCAGCAGCCTCCCCCTTGACGGGGCCAACGTCCTGACTTTC. This chain connects TRBV11-2 to TRBJ2-6, with D uncertain. Trimming removed 5 bases at V and 4 bases at J, with 12 bases between. The CDR3 is 15 residues long. Germline values: CDR1 SGHAT, CDR2 FQNNGV.

The chain joins TRBV5-1 to TRBJ1-1; tentative D call: TRBD1 (5 bases). Trimming stripped 3 bases from V and 3 bases from J, with 15 bases between. Germline-derived CDR1 and CDR2 are SGHRS and YFSETQ. The length of the CDR3 is 15 residues. CDR3 protein: CASSWGKGMDTEAFF. CDR3 DNA sequence: TGCGCCAGCAGCTGGGGCAAGGGTATGGACACTGAAGCTTTCTTT.

The rearrangement uses TRBV18 and TRBJ2-7; tentative D call: TRBD2 (6 bases). Between the trimmed V and J ends, which lost 3 bases and 4 bases, there was a span of 13 bases. Germline V gene data show CDR1 as KGHSH and CDR2 as LQKENI. The CDR3 spans 14 residues. The CDR3 protein is CASSPGSSGYEQYF. DNA of the CDR3: TGTGCCAGCTCACCCGGGAGTTCAGGGTACGAGCAGTACTTC.

This clonotype was seen once. The chain is built from TRBV5-6 and TRBJ2-2; 7 bases map to TRBD1. In germline, CDR1 is SGHDT, CDR2 YYEEEE. V lost 6 bases to trimming and J lost 1 base; unmatched junction nucleotides: 3. This CDR3 comprises 14 residues. DNA of the CDR3: TGTGCCAGCAAGGGACAGCTGAACACCGGGGAGCTGTTTTTT. It yields the protein CASKGQLNTGELFF.

This chain joins TRBV6-2 or TRBV6-3 and TRBJ2-2; 10 bases align to TRBD2. V lost 6 bases to trimming and J lost 5 bases; unmatched junction nucleotides: 6. The CDR3 has 15 residues. The germline CDR1 and CDR2 sequences are MNHEY and SVGEGT. The CDR3 DNA is TGTGCCAGCAGAACTCTAGCGGGAGTGACCGGGGAGCTGTTTTTT. It specifies CASRTLAGVTGELFF.

This clonotype appeared a few times. The V gene is TRBV4-3, the J gene TRBJ2-2; 7 bases match TRBD1. In germline, CDR1 is LGHNA, CDR2 YSLEER. V was clipped by 1 base and J by 8 bases; unmatched bases: 7. This CDR3 has 15 amino acids. CDR3 residues: CASSQGGRGQGELFF. CDR3 DNA sequence: TGCGCCAGCAGCCAAGGGGGTAGGGGGCAGGGGGAGCTGTTTTTT.

This clonotype was seen more than once but under ten times. The chain combines TRBV25-1 with TRBJ1-6, with D perhaps TRBD1 (6 bases). This CDR3 is 15 amino acids long. Trimming shortened V by 7 bases and J by 4 bases, and 14 bases separated the two germline ends. The V gene's germline CDR1 is MGHDK and CDR2 SYGVNS. The CDR3 sequence is CASTWGRGYNSPLHF. The CDR3 DNA sequence: TGTGCCAGCACTTGGGGGCGAGGGTATAATTCACCCCTCCACTTT.

V gene TRBV6-6 combines with J gene TRBJ1-1; D not resolved. Looked up from germline, CDR1 is MNHNY and CDR2 is SVGAGI (reference sequence). V lost 6 bases and J 1 base, leaving 18 bases between the germline ends. There are 16 residues in the CDR3. The CDR3 DNA follows: TGTGCCAGCAGGCCCATAGCGGACCTATGGAACACTGAAGCTTTCTTT. Translation gives CASRPIADLWNTEAFF.

The CDR3, as DNA: TGTGCCAGCAGCCCCTCGGGGAGCCCCTACGAGCAGTACTTC. This codes for CASSPSGSPYEQYF. V and J are TRBV7-9 and TRBJ2-5; D is possibly TRBD2 (5 bases). The J call may be mistaken, given a closer DNA end match to TRBJ2-7. The germline gives CDR1 SEHNR, CDR2 FQNEAQ (reference sequence). The CDR3 extends over 14 amino acids.

This clonotype was observed a few times. The chain is built from TRBV14 and TRBJ2-4; 9 nucleotides agree with TRBD1. There are 15 residues in the CDR3. V lost 7 bases to trimming and J lost 0 bases; unmatched junction nucleotides: 4. CDR1 is SGHDN and CDR2 is FVKESK in the germline V gene. The CDR3 DNA is TGTGCCAGCAACCCGGACAGGGGAGCCAAAAACATTCAGTACTTC. Its translation: CASNPDRGAKNIQYF.

This clonotype was counted ten times or more. V usage is TRBV2 and J usage is TRBJ2-7, with a possible D match to TRBD1 (6 bases). The CDR3 length is 14 residues. Per germline, CDR1 SNHLY and CDR2 FYNNEI. Trimming shortened V by 2 bases and J by 3 bases, and 11 bases separated the two germline ends. CDR3 sequence: CASSEQGLGYEQYF. CDR3 nucleotide sequence: TGTGCCAGCAGTGAACAGGGGCTAGGCTACGAGCAGTACTTC. The whole variable domain, filled in from reference TRBV2 and TRBJ2-7, reads EPEVTQTPSHQVTQMGQEVILRCVPISNHLYFYWYRQILGQKVEFLVSFYNNEISEKSEIFDDQFSVERPDGSNFTLKIRSTKLEDSAMYFCASSEQGLGYEQYFGPGTRLTVT.

As for this clonotype: A read error may be the cause here, since a much bigger clone is one base away. The chain employs TRBV29-1 and TRBJ1-2; D is unresolved. This CDR3 is 11 amino acids long. The germline V and J ends were trimmed by 1 base and 2 bases, with 2 bases remaining between them. Germline values: CDR1 SQVTM, CDR2 ANQGSEA. The CDR3 spells CSVEGNYGYTF. The CDR3 nucleotides read TGCAGCGTTGAAGGGAACTATGGCTACACCTTC.

The chain employs TRBV12-3 or TRBV12-4 and TRBJ2-6; D could derive from TRBD1 or TRBD2 (5 bases each). V lost 5 bases and J 4 bases, leaving 18 bases between the germline ends. This CDR3 is 17 amino acids long. The CDR3 loop is CASSTNSGPWGANVLTF. The CDR3 DNA follows: TGTGCCAGCAGTACTAATTCGGGGCCCTGGGGGGCCAACGTCCTGACTTTC.

The chain combines TRBV5-1 with TRBJ2-5; no reliable D call. This CDR3 region has 13 residues. Germline CDR1 SGHRS, CDR2 YFSETQ. V lost 4 bases and J 5 bases, leaving 12 bases between the germline ends. CDR3: CASSPYGRETQYF. The CDR3, as DNA: TGCGCCAGCAGCCCCTACGGCAGGGAGACCCAGTACTTC.

The chain uses TRBV4-2 and TRBJ2-7; no firm D call. Germline loops: CDR1 LGHNA, CDR2 YNFKEQ. Trimming removed 1 base from V and 0 bases from J, with 7 bases in between. This CDR3 is built from 14 residues. CDR3 residues: CASSQAAASYEQYF. CDR3 bases: TGTGCCAGCAGCCAAGCCGCGGCCTCCTACGAGCAGTACTTC.

The gene calls are TRBV4-3 and TRBJ2-5; D gene ambiguous. Germline V gives CDR1 LGHNA, CDR2 YSLEER. Deletions cut 2 bases from V and 2 bases from J, with 12 bases between. The CDR3 loop spans 15 amino acids. CDR3 protein: CASSQFGFPQETQYF. DNA for the CDR3: TGCGCCAGCAGCCAATTTGGGTTCCCTCAAGAGACCCAGTACTTC.

The genes are TRBV6-2 or TRBV6-3 and TRBJ2-7; 10 nucleotides agree with TRBD2. The germline V gene has CDR1 MNHEY and CDR2 SVGEGT. After removal of 8 bases from V and 2 bases from J, the junction contained 6 bases not matched to a gene. This CDR3 has 14 residues. The CDR3 coding sequence is TGTGCCAGCCAGCTAGCGGGGGATCCCTACGAGCAGTACTTC. It specifies CASQLAGDPYEQYF.

This clonotype was seen a few times. CDR3 coding DNA: TGTGCCAGCACCCCTTCGGAAGCGGCGCCGCGAGGCGAGCAGTTCTTC. Its translation: CASTPSEAAPRGEQFF. V gene TRBV6-1 combines with J gene TRBJ2-1; TRBD2 is a possible D gene (5 bases). The CDR3 contains 16 residues. V shed 7 bases and J shed 10 bases, with 26 bases lying between them. Germline V CDR1 and CDR2: MNHNS, SASEGT.

This clonotype has more than one count but fewer than ten. This chain uses TRBV7-8 with TRBJ2-3; D is perhaps TRBD2 (6 bases). Trimming shortened V by 5 bases and J by 14 bases, and 17 bases separated the two germline ends. This CDR3 has 12 residues. Germline V lookup: CDR1 SGHVS, CDR2 FQNEAQ. The CDR3 is CASSPWTIGPYF. In DNA form, the CDR3 reads TGTGCCAGCAGCCCGTGGACTATCGGACCGTATTTT.

The V and J genes are TRBV6-2 or TRBV6-3 and TRBJ2-3, with 7 bases fitting TRBD1. The CDR3 covers 15 residues. Unmatched junction bases numbered 9, after V lost 6 bases and J lost 3 bases. In germline, CDR1 is MNHEY, CDR2 SVGEGT. CDR3 loop: CASSRRGQATDTQYF. The CDR3 nucleotides read TGTGCCAGCAGCCGCCGAGGACAGGCAACAGATACGCAGTATTTT.

The V and J genes are TRBV20-1 and TRBJ2-1; D remains ambiguous. Germline V gene sequence: CDR1 DFQATT, CDR2 SNEGSKA (reference sequence). The V gene lost 6 bases and the J gene lost 6 bases, with 12 bases spanning the gap. The CDR3 is 12 residues long. CDR3 residues: CSAKERFNEQFF. For the CDR3, the DNA is TGCAGTGCCAAAGAGCGTTTCAATGAGCAGTTCTTC.

In this sample, this clonotype turned up a few times. The CDR3 loop is CASSSTTYEQYF. In DNA, the CDR3 is TGTGCCAGCAGTTCTACCACCTACGAGCAGTACTTC. The V gene is TRBV28, the J gene TRBJ2-7; D uncertain. The CDR3 contains 12 residues. CDR1 and CDR2 (germline): MDHEN, SYDVKM. V lost 4 bases and J 2 bases, leaving 6 bases between the germline ends.

This chain links TRBV9 with TRBJ2-5, with 11 bases lining up with TRBD2. Losses at the gene ends were 4 bases for V and 4 bases for J; bases not matched to a gene: 6. There are 15 residues in the CDR3. Germline V CDR1 and CDR2: SGDLS, YYNGEE. The CDR3 is CASSPSGTSGETQYF. The CDR3 nucleotides are TGTGCCAGCAGCCCCTCCGGGACTAGCGGAGAGACCCAGTACTTC.

The CDR3 is CAISERVLAESTDTQYF. The CDR3, as DNA: TGTGCCATCAGTGAGAGGGTGCTAGCGGAAAGCACAGATACGCAGTATTTT. The chain links TRBV10-3 to TRBJ2-3; 7 nucleotides align to TRBD2. J lost 0 bases, V lost 2 bases, and 8 bases had no gene match. The CDR3 consists of 17 residues. The germline V gene encodes CDR1 ENHRY and CDR2 SYGVKD.

The rearrangement links TRBV11-2 to TRBJ2-1, with a weak D call TRBD2 (5 bases). Deletions cut 0 bases from V and 4 bases from J, with 16 bases between. Germline CDR1 reads SGHAT; CDR2 reads FQNNGV. The CDR3 contains 17 residues. The CDR3 nucleotides are TGTGCCAGCAGCTTAGATCGGTCCGGAGGAGGATACAATGAGCAGTTCTTC. Protein: CASSLDRSGGGYNEQFF.